The 28 T cell receptor beta chains below all came from one sample that was sequenced in a study of blood T cells in healthy people across ages. PCR was performed a second time for about 7 to 11 cycles using a sample-barcoded 5' primer and a J-beta primer mix. TCRdb fed the 5' RACE reads into MiXCR, producing one record per CDR3 protein. This table has about 570,000 distinct CDR3 sequences, around a quarter appearing once. The sample also formed part of further work on T cells of mothers and their children.

The specimen was blood. These TCRs come from a boy aged 2 to 9 in good health.

V and J are TRBV5-5 and TRBJ2-7; D ambiguous. V lost 1 base and J lost 0, with 14 bases in between. Looked up from germline, CDR1 is SGHKS and CDR2 is YYEKEE (reference sequence). The CDR3 is 16 residues long. CDR3: CASSLQPGSSSYEQYF. Written as DNA, the CDR3 is TGTGCCAGCAGCTTGCAGCCGGGCTCGAGCTCCTACGAGCAGTACTTC.

The chain carries TRBV27 and TRBJ2-1; D is uncertain. CDR1 is MNHEY, CDR2 SMNVEV, per germline (reference sequence). Trimming removed 4 bases at V and 4 bases at J, with 14 bases between. CDR3 length equals 15 residues. The CDR3: CASSSGPSTYNEQFF. CDR3 coding DNA: TGTGCCAGCAGTTCCGGACCAAGTACGTACAATGAGCAGTTCTTC.

The rearrangement links TRBV9 to TRBJ2-2; TRBD1 is a possible D gene (6 bases). This CDR3 region has 15 residues. Between the trimmed V and J ends, which lost 1 base and 4 bases, there was a span of 11 bases. Germline V lookup: CDR1 SGDLS, CDR2 YYNGEE. The chain's CDR3 is CASSVSTGITGELFF. CDR3 nucleotides: TGTGCCAGCAGCGTAAGCACAGGGATCACCGGGGAGCTGTTTTTT.

The rearrangement uses TRBV10-3 and TRBJ2-1, with TRBD1 matching 7 bases. Looked up from germline, CDR1 is ENHRY and CDR2 is SYGVKD. The CDR3 consists of 21 residues. After removal of 4 bases from V and 2 bases from J, the junction contained 23 bases not matched to a gene. CDR3: CAISGSQGHVSSGFPYNEQFF. CDR3 bases: TGTGCCATCAGTGGATCACAGGGGCACGTCTCCTCAGGATTCCCCTACAATGAGCAGTTCTTC.

As concerns this clonotype: At one of its ends the junction is not consistent with the germline gene, which may arise from a read error. V gene TRBV20-1 combines with J gene TRBJ1-5; TRBD1 might be the D (6 bases). CDR1 and CDR2 from the germline V gene are DFQATT and SNEGSKA (reference sequence). CDR3 length: 15 residues. The CDR3 sequence: CSAHLAGAFDQAQHF. CDR3 nucleotides: TGCAGTGCCCACCTCGCAGGGGCCTTCGATCAGGCCCAGCATTTT.

The table lists this clonotype with a few counts. V gene TRBV18 combines with J gene TRBJ2-7, with D tentatively TRBD1 (7 bases). Trimming cost V 2 bases and J 4 bases, with 12 bases left between them. The CDR3 has 14 amino acids. The germline CDR1 and CDR2 sequences are KGHSH and LQKENI. CDR3 loop: CASSPEGAGYEQYF. For the CDR3, the DNA is TGTGCCAGCTCACCAGAGGGGGCGGGATACGAGCAGTACTTC.

This chain links TRBV18 with TRBJ1-4; D remains ambiguous. CDR1 is KGHSH and CDR2 is LQKENI in the germline V gene. Trimming pared 3 bases from V and 3 bases from J, leaving 14 bases between. This CDR3 is built from 16 residues. CDR3 DNA sequence: TGTGCCAGCTCACCGCGAAGGCTAGAGGCTAATGAAAAACTGTTTTTT. Translated: CASSPRRLEANEKLFF.

V gene TRBV20-1 combines with J gene TRBJ1-6; a possible D gene is TRBD1 (5 bases). V was cut by 0 bases and J by 10 bases, with 13 bases left in between. The CDR3 contains 14 residues. CDR1 and CDR2 (germline): DFQATT, SNEGSKA (reference sequence). CDR3 DNA sequence: TGCAGTGCTAGAGATCCCCGGGGCGGGTCACCCCTCCACTTT. This translates into CSARDPRGGSPLHF.

This clonotype turned up a few times. The rearrangement joins TRBV4-2 to TRBJ2-5; D gene uncertain. Germline assignment: CDR1 LGHNA and CDR2 YNFKEQ. CDR3 length: 13 residues. The V and J ends lost 0 bases and 4 bases respectively, with 6 bases between them. CDR3 sequence reads: CASSQDQRETQYF. The CDR3, as DNA: TGTGCCAGCAGCCAAGATCAGAGAGAGACCCAGTACTTC.

This clonotype was observed a handful of times. This chain uses TRBV3-1 with TRBJ1-4, with 9 bases that match TRBD1. The trim removed 0 bases at V and 5 bases at J, leaving 1 base unmatched. Germline V gene data show CDR1 as LGHDT and CDR2 as YNNKEL (reference sequence). CDR3 length: 15 residues. The chain's CDR3 is CASSQDGTGNEKLFF. Here the CDR3 DNA reads TGTGCCAGCAGCCAAGATGGGACAGGGAATGAAAAACTGTTTTTT.

The chain carries TRBV2 and TRBJ2-3; D remains unclear. CDR1 SNHLY and CDR2 FYNNEI come from the germline V gene. CDR3 length equals 14 residues. V lost 8 bases to trimming and J lost 4 bases, with 16 bases between them. In DNA, the CDR3 is TGTGCCAGCTCGGCGGCCTCCAGAGCAGATACGCAGTATTTT. It codes for CASSAASRADTQYF.

The gene calls are TRBV30 and TRBJ1-5, with a weak D call TRBD1 (6 bases). CDR1 is GTSNPN, CDR2 SVGIG, per germline (reference sequence). The ends were cut back, 3 bases at V and 2 bases at J, with 8 bases in the middle. The CDR3 is made up of 13 amino acids. CDR3 in DNA: TGTGCCTGGAGGGCAGGGGGCAATCAGCCCCAGCATTTT. Amino acids: CAWRAGGNQPQHF.

This clonotype turned up a few times. The chain employs TRBV7-9 and TRBJ2-5, with 8 bases that match TRBD1. Germline lookup yields CDR1 SEHNR and CDR2 FQNEAQ (reference sequence). Germline trimming cut 5 bases from V and 3 bases from J; bases unmatched to any gene: 8. The CDR3 sequence is 15 residues long. The CDR3: CASSGQGRREETQYF. The CDR3 DNA reads TGTGCCAGCAGCGGACAGGGTCGAAGAGAAGAGACCCAGTACTTC.

There are a few counts of this clonotype. This chain links TRBV20-1 with TRBJ2-2; 10 bases fit TRBD1. Germline V gene sequence: CDR1 DFQATT, CDR2 SNEGSKA (reference sequence). V was clipped by 3 bases and J by 3 bases; unmatched bases: 1. The CDR3 has 14 residues. CDR3 in amino acids: CSARGTGDTGELFF. In nucleotides, the CDR3 is TGCAGTGCTAGGGGGACAGGGGACACCGGGGAGCTGTTTTTT.

The chain combines TRBV2 with TRBJ2-5; TRBD2 matches 10 bases. Losses at the gene ends were 4 bases for V and 4 bases for J; bases not matched to a gene: 3. The CDR3 covers 14 residues. Germline-derived CDR1 and CDR2 are SNHLY and FYNNEI. CDR3 sequence reads: CASSALAGVETQYF. As DNA, the CDR3 is TGTGCCAGCAGTGCCCTAGCGGGGGTAGAGACCCAGTACTTC. The full variable domain, rest sourced from reference TRBV2 and TRBJ2-5, is EPEVTQTPSHQVTQMGQEVILRCVPISNHLYFYWYRQILGQKVEFLVSFYNNEISEKSEIFDDQFSVERPDGSNFTLKIRSTKLEDSAMYFCASSALAGVETQYFGPGTRLLVL.

This clonotype was counted between two and nine times. V is TRBV7-9 and J is TRBJ2-5; TRBD2 agrees at 9 bases. CDR1 is SEHNR and CDR2 is FQNEAQ in the germline V gene (reference sequence). The CDR3 has 16 residues. The ends lost 3 bases at V and 4 bases at J; junction bases unmatched: 9. Here the CDR3 reads CASSFLAGGPGETQYF. The DNA of the CDR3 is TGTGCCAGCAGCTTTTTGGCGGGAGGGCCGGGAGAGACCCAGTACTTC.

V is TRBV29-1 and J is TRBJ2-5; D may be TRBD1 (6 bases). The DNA matches TRBJ2-1 better at its end, which makes the J call doubtful. This CDR3 is 15 amino acids long. CDR1 and CDR2 (germline): SQVTM, ANQGSEA. For the CDR3, the DNA is TGCAGCGTATTGAGGGACACCAGCTCCCGGAATGAGCAGTTCTTC. Translated, it gives CSVLRDTSSRNEQFF.

This clonotype was observed a few times. The chain recombines TRBV15 with TRBJ2-5; perhaps TRBD2 as D (6 bases). CDR1 LNHNV and CDR2 YYDKDF come from the germline V gene (reference sequence). Between the trimmed V and J ends, which lost 0 bases and 1 base, there was a span of 9 bases. There are 15 residues in the CDR3. The CDR3 reads CATSRDMGGQETQYF. Here the CDR3 DNA reads TGTGCCACCAGCAGAGATATGGGGGGCCAAGAGACCCAGTACTTC. The whole variable domain, remainder taken from reference TRBV15 and TRBJ2-5, is DAMVIQNPRYQVTQFGKPVTLSCSQTLNHNVMYWYQQKSSQAPKLLFHYYDKDFNNEADTPDNFQSRRPNTSFCFLDIRSPGLGDTAMYLCATSRDMGGQETQYFGPGTRLLVL.

This clonotype was counted between two and nine times. The rearrangement joins TRBV6-2 or TRBV6-3 to TRBJ2-3; 9 bases map to TRBD1. The trim removed 7 bases at V and 3 bases at J, leaving 14 bases unmatched. In germline, CDR1 is MNHEY, CDR2 SVGEGT. The CDR3 length is 17 residues. CDR3 DNA: TGTGCCAGCACTCTACCGTTAACAGGGGGCGATACAGATACGCAGTATTTT. Amino acids: CASTLPLTGGDTDTQYF.

The chain couples TRBV7-3 to TRBJ2-1; D gene ambiguous. Trimming took 1 base from V and 5 from J, leaving 6 bases between them. The CDR3 is made up of 13 amino acids. The germline CDR1 and CDR2 sequences are SGHTA and FQGTGA. In DNA, the CDR3 is TGTGCCAGCAGCTTAAGAATGAACAATGAGCAGTTCTTC. Protein: CASSLRMNNEQFF.

The J gene is TRBJ1-1, the V gene TRBV10-3; D is ambiguous. Germline assignment: CDR1 ENHRY and CDR2 SYGVKD. V gave up 0 bases and J gave up 4 bases, with 6 bases separating them. The CDR3 length is 13 residues. In DNA, the CDR3 is TGTGCCATCAGTGAGTCGGGCCTCACTGAAGCTTTCTTT. Translation gives CAISESGLTEAFF.

The rearrangement uses TRBV2 and TRBJ2-1; D ambiguous. Trimming left V 3 bases short and J 11 bases short, with 14 bases between. CDR3 length: 13 amino acids. The germline V gene encodes CDR1 SNHLY and CDR2 FYNNEI. CDR3 region: CASSDPVTKKQFF. In DNA, the CDR3 is TGTGCCAGCAGTGATCCAGTTACCAAAAAGCAGTTCTTC.

The chain recombines TRBV6-6 with TRBJ2-5, with D tentatively TRBD1 or TRBD2 (5 bases each). From germline, CDR1 is MNHNY and CDR2 SVGAGI (reference sequence). The CDR3 loop spans 15 amino acids. V was shortened by 4 bases and J by 1 base, with 13 bases between the two germline ends. CDR3 region: CASSWAGSGQETQYF. CDR3 DNA sequence: TGTGCCAGCAGTTGGGCAGGGAGCGGCCAAGAGACCCAGTACTTC.

The chain uses TRBV6-6 and TRBJ2-4; D could derive from TRBD1 or TRBD2 (5 bases each). The CDR3 is made up of 15 amino acids. Germline loops: CDR1 MNHNY, CDR2 SVGAGI (reference sequence). Between the trimmed V and J ends, which lost 2 bases and 2 bases, there was a span of 10 bases. CDR3 residues: CASSYGGTSKNIQYF. CDR3 coding DNA: TGTGCCAGCAGTTACGGGGGTACTTCCAAAAACATTCAGTACTTC.

This chain links TRBV10-3 with TRBJ2-7, with TRBD2 identical over 9 bases. V dropped 1 base and J dropped 4; count of bases not matched to a gene: 5. The germline V gene encodes CDR1 ENHRY and CDR2 SYGVKD. The CDR3 totals 15 residues. The CDR3 DNA sequence: TGTGCCATCAGTGAGTATAGCGGGAGTAGATACGAGCAGTACTTC. This translates into CAISEYSGSRYEQYF.

This clonotype came up a few times. The J gene is TRBJ2-7, the V gene TRBV12-3 or TRBV12-4, with D perhaps TRBD1 or TRBD2 (6 bases each). Trimming removed 0 bases from V and 4 bases from J, with 25 bases in between. This CDR3 spans 19 amino acids. The CDR3 spells CASSLALTPIGGYFYEQYF. DNA for the CDR3: TGTGCCAGCAGTTTAGCGCTCACCCCAATAGGGGGGTACTTTTACGAGCAGTACTTC.

This clonotype turned up a few times. This rearrangement joins TRBV6-5 to TRBJ1-5; possible D gene TRBD1, 5 bases. The CDR3 is 13 residues long. Trimming took 0 bases from V and 7 from J, leaving 7 bases between them. Germline V gene sequence: CDR1 MNHEY, CDR2 SVGAGI. The CDR3 reads CASSYSAGQPQHF. DNA for the CDR3: TGTGCCAGCAGTTACTCGGCAGGGCAGCCCCAGCATTTT.

The chain uses TRBV7-9 and TRBJ2-2, with TRBD1 matching 8 bases. This CDR3 is 17 amino acids long. Unmatched junction bases numbered 12, after V lost 2 bases and J lost 7 bases. CDR1 and CDR2 from the germline V gene are SEHNR and FQNEAQ (reference sequence). CDR3: CASSLSPYDRGHGELFF. The CDR3 DNA sequence: TGTGCCAGCAGCTTATCGCCTTATGACAGGGGCCACGGGGAGCTGTTTTTT.